Below, 23 T cell receptor beta chains from the same sample are listed, as sequenced in a study of T cells in Graves' hyperthyroidism and ophthalmopathy (dated by TCRdb to between 2017 and 2020). Libraries came from multiplex PCR. The data were produced on an Illumina HiSeq 2000. The TCR beta CDR3 regions were amplified from the RNA transcripts. The TCR CDR3 was subjected to a first round of RT-PCR using the HTBI primer set and the Qiagen OneStep RT-PCR kit. Through fastp at Q25 and MiXCR, TCRdb rebuilt clones from the public reads, retaining in-frame beta chains. Identical CDR3 protein sequences are pooled into one entry, listed with their most common genes and DNA. The sample records roughly 840,000 distinct CDR3 sequences, around 39% of which are singletons. The ten largest clonotypes hold around 10% of the sample. Sequenced: blood. These TCRs come from a man aged 18 to 29 with Graves' hyperthyroidism.

The table lists this clonotype with a few counts. The chain combines TRBV5-4 with TRBJ1-1, with 7 nucleotides matching TRBD1. The germline V gene has CDR1 SGHNT and CDR2 YYREEE (reference sequence). The CDR3 totals 15 residues. After removal of 1 base from V and 2 bases from J, the junction contained 5 bases not matched to a gene. The CDR3 region is CASSLPTGLNTEAFF. In nucleotides, the CDR3 is TGTGCCAGCAGCTTGCCGACAGGGCTCAACACTGAAGCTTTCTTT.

Concerning this clonotype: A much larger clone differs by one base, so this may be a read error. The gene calls are TRBV11-1 and TRBJ2-5; D might be TRBD1 or TRBD2, each matching 5 bases. The CDR3 runs to 16 residues. Germline CDR1 SGHAT, CDR2 FQDESV (reference sequence). The CDR3 loop reads CASSLARDGVFETQCF. In nucleotides, the CDR3 is TGTGCCAGCAGCTTAGCCCGGGACGGCGTTTTCGAGACCCAGTGCTTC. The full variable domain, its missing parts supplied by reference TRBV11-1 and TRBJ2-5, is EAEVAQSPRYKITEKSQAVAFWCDPISGHATLYWYRQILGQGPELLVQFQDESVVDDSQLPKDRFSAERLKGVDSTLKIQPAELGDSAMYLCASSLARDGVFETQCFGPGTRLLVL.

The chain joins TRBV7-9 to TRBJ2-6; weak D call: TRBD1 (6 bases). Between the trimmed V and J ends, which lost 5 bases and 1 base, there was a span of 27 bases. This CDR3 has 21 amino acids. Germline V gives CDR1 SEHNR, CDR2 FQNEAQ (reference sequence). The CDR3 sequence is CASSALLDRPEGISGANVLTF. CDR3 coding DNA: TGTGCCAGCAGCGCACTCCTTGACAGGCCCGAAGGCATATCTGGGGCCAACGTCCTGACTTTC.

This clonotype was found once. A junction end diverges from the germline sequence, so it may reflect a read error. The chain combines TRBV25-1 with TRBJ2-7, with D tentatively TRBD1 (6 bases). The CDR3 runs to 13 residues. Germline V gives CDR1 MGHDK, CDR2 SYGVNS. This CDR3 reads CAGQSPGSYEQYF. CDR3 nucleotide sequence: TGCGCCGGACAGTCCCCGGGCTCCTACGAGCAGTACTTC.

This clonotype has only a few counts. The chain recombines TRBV5-6 with TRBJ1-2; D remains ambiguous. The V end was cut by 4 bases, the J end by 2 bases, with 12 bases between. Germline values: CDR1 SGHDT, CDR2 YYEEEE. CDR3 size: 14 residues. CDR3 loop: CASSQVRSNYGYTF. CDR3 nucleotides: TGTGCCAGCAGCCAAGTACGGAGCAACTATGGCTACACCTTC.

Ten or more counts support this clonotype. The chain has TRBV5-1 and TRBJ1-2; the match to TRBD1 covers 9 bases. The V gene end was trimmed by 2 bases and the J gene end by 4 bases; junction bases not matched to a gene: 3. Germline V gene data show CDR1 as SGHRS and CDR2 as YFSETQ. The CDR3 loop spans 14 amino acids. The CDR3 coding sequence is TGCGCCAGCAGCTTCGGGACAGGGCTCTATGGCTACACCTTC. Translation: CASSFGTGLYGYTF.

V gene TRBV7-9 combines with J gene TRBJ2-6; either TRBD1 or TRBD2 may supply D (6 bases each). Germline V lookup: CDR1 SEHNR, CDR2 FQNEAQ (reference sequence). The CDR3 runs to 17 residues. V was cut by 5 bases and J by 1 base, with 15 bases left in between. CDR3 protein: CASSPRGGKSGANVLTF. Here the CDR3 DNA reads TGTGCCAGCAGCCCGCGAGGGGGGAAATCTGGGGCCAACGTCCTGACTTTC.

There are a few counts of this clonotype. The chain couples TRBV6-1 to TRBJ1-5, with no clear D. The CDR3 runs 13 residues. CDR1 and CDR2 from the germline V gene are MNHNS and SASEGT. With 3 bases removed from V and 7 bases from J, the gap between germline ends came to 10 bases. This CDR3 reads CASSDGPRQPQHF. CDR3 nucleotides: TGTGCCAGCAGTGACGGGCCCCGCCAGCCCCAGCATTTT.

About this clonotype itself: The junction and the germline gene differ at one end; a read error may be behind it. The J gene is TRBJ1-1, the V gene TRBV7-3, with 7 bases identical to TRBD1. Germline loops: CDR1 SGHTA, CDR2 FQGTGA. The CDR3 consists of 14 residues. The chain's CDR3 is CASRAQGGNTEAFF. The CDR3 DNA is TGCGCCAGCAGAGCCCAGGGGGGGAACACTGAAGCTTTCTTT.

This clonotype was recorded many times. The CDR3 nucleotides are TGTGCCAGCAGTGAATATAGGGATAATTCACCCCTCCACTTT. Its translation: CASSEYRDNSPLHF. J is TRBJ1-6 and V is TRBV25-1; D not resolved. The CDR3 contains 14 residues. Trimming took 0 bases from V and 5 from J, leaving 5 bases between them. Germline V gene sequence: CDR1 MGHDK, CDR2 SYGVNS.

V and J are TRBV10-2 and TRBJ1-5, with D maybe TRBD1 (5 bases). Germline V gives CDR1 WSHSY, CDR2 SAAADI. V was pared by 7 bases and J by 1 base, with 14 bases between. This CDR3 region has 15 residues. The CDR3 reads CASNGKGVSNQPQHF. The CDR3 region has the DNA TGCGCCAGCAATGGTAAAGGGGTGAGCAATCAGCCCCAGCATTTT.

There are a few counts of this clonotype. This chain links TRBV6-6 with TRBJ1-1; D is ambiguous. V lost 5 bases to trimming and J lost 5 bases, with 15 bases between them. Germline V lookup: CDR1 MNHNY, CDR2 SVGAGI (reference sequence). CDR3 length equals 14 residues. The CDR3 DNA follows: TGTGCCAGCAGTACCCGATTGGTGGGGACTGAAGCTTTCTTT. Its protein product is CASSTRLVGTEAFF.

This clonotype appeared a few times. V and J are TRBV9 and TRBJ1-1, with a weak D call TRBD1 (5 bases). The germline V and J ends were trimmed by 3 bases and 5 bases, with 23 bases remaining between them. The germline V gene encodes CDR1 SGDLS and CDR2 YYNGEE. This CDR3 has 17 amino acids. The CDR3 DNA is TGTGCCAGCAGCGGCGGAGGGGTCGGTCGGCGGTCGACTGAAGCTTTCTTT. The encoded protein is CASSGGGVGRRSTEAFF. The full variable domain, in which reference TRBV9 and TRBJ1-1 provide the parts outside the CDR3, is DSGVTQTPKHLITATGQRVTLRCSPRSGDLSVYWYQQSLDQGLQFLIQYYNGEERAKGNILERFSAQQFPDLHSELNLSSLELGDSALYFCASSGGGVGRRSTEAFFGQGTRLTVV.

The chain is built from TRBV7-2 and TRBJ1-4; D unclear. CDR3 length: 15 amino acids. V lost 5 bases, J lost 0 bases, and 10 bases lay in between. Germline V gene data show CDR1 as SGHTA and CDR2 as FQGNSA. The CDR3, as DNA: TGTGCCAGCAGCCACCCTCCGGCAACTAATGAAAAACTGTTTTTT. It yields the protein CASSHPPATNEKLFF.

The J gene is TRBJ1-1, the V gene TRBV20-1; D ambiguous. The V gene lost 0 bases and the J gene lost 3 bases, with 14 bases spanning the gap. The CDR3 runs to 15 residues. Germline-derived CDR1 and CDR2 are DFQATT and SNEGSKA (reference sequence). Written as DNA, the CDR3 is TGCAGTGCTAGAGATCCCAGAGGGTTGGACACTGAAGCTTTCTTT. This gives the protein CSARDPRGLDTEAFF.

This clonotype was detected a few times. This chain joins TRBV7-9 and TRBJ2-5; 10 positions agree with TRBD1. The J segment lost 2 bases and the V segment lost 5 bases, leaving 11 bases of the junction unmatched. In germline, CDR1 is SEHNR, CDR2 FQNEAQ (reference sequence). This CDR3 is 17 amino acids long. CDR3 amino acids: CASSGFSGTGVQETQYF. CDR3 DNA sequence: TGTGCCAGCAGCGGGTTCTCCGGGACAGGGGTACAAGAGACCCAGTACTTC.

On this clonotype: A clone one base away is much larger, so this may be a read error. The rearrangement joins TRBV10-3 to TRBJ1-5, with 10 bases lining up with TRBD1. This CDR3 has 16 amino acids. Germline lookup yields CDR1 ENHRY and CDR2 SYGVKD. This chain's CDR3 is CAIGEGGTGVGQPQHF. The CDR3 bases are TGTGCCATCGGTGAGGGAGGGACAGGGGTCGGTCAGCCCCAGCATTTT.

This clonotype has only a few counts. V gene TRBV29-1 combines with J gene TRBJ1-5; 7 nucleotides line up with TRBD1. Germline trimming cut 3 bases from V and 4 bases from J; bases unmatched to any gene: 15. The CDR3 sequence is 17 residues long. Germline CDR1 is SQVTM and CDR2 is ANQGSEA. CDR3 sequence reads: CSVEWGAGGFKNQPQHF. Here the CDR3 DNA reads TGCAGCGTTGAGTGGGGGGCAGGGGGATTCAAAAATCAGCCCCAGCATTTT.

This clonotype was observed a handful of times. The chain links TRBV19 to TRBJ2-2; D remains unclear. The CDR3 covers 13 residues. Germline V gives CDR1 LNHDA, CDR2 SQIVND (reference sequence). Between the trimmed V and J ends, which lost 7 bases and 6 bases, there was a span of 12 bases. The CDR3 sequence is CASILGSAGELFF. The CDR3 DNA reads as TGTGCCAGTATTTTAGGGTCGGCCGGGGAGCTGTTTTTT.

This clonotype appeared many times. The CDR3 is CASSLGSGAEGYTF. The CDR3 DNA sequence: TGTGCCAGCAGCTTAGGTAGCGGGGCTGAAGGCTACACCTTC. This chain uses TRBV7-3 with TRBJ1-2, with D possibly matching TRBD1 (5 bases). The CDR3 loop spans 14 amino acids. Germline lookup yields CDR1 SGHTA and CDR2 FQGTGA. V was shortened by 2 bases and J by 8 bases, with 15 bases between the two germline ends.

V usage is TRBV10-3 and J usage is TRBJ1-1; D call uncertain. Germline assignment: CDR1 ENHRY and CDR2 SYGVKD. The length of the CDR3 is 14 residues. Trimming cost V 10 bases and J 5 bases, with 20 bases left between them. This CDR3 is CASYAVRVETEAFF. The CDR3 DNA reads TGTGCCAGCTACGCCGTTCGTGTCGAGACTGAAGCTTTCTTT.

This clonotype was seen at least ten times. The chain recombines TRBV10-3 with TRBJ1-1; TRBD1 might be the D (5 bases). The CDR3 length is 15 residues. Trimming took off 6 bases at V and 4 bases at J, with 18 bases between the two ends. CDR1 and CDR2 from the germline V gene are ENHRY and SYGVKD. DNA of the CDR3: TGTGCCATCAGCCGGGACTCCCCGTCGAGCACTGAAGCTTTCTTT. This codes for CAISRDSPSSTEAFF.

The chain recombines TRBV7-2 with TRBJ2-5; 8 bases are shared with TRBD2. V shed 5 bases, J shed 6 bases, and the junction held 8 bases outside the gene matches. This CDR3 has 14 amino acids. Germline V CDR1 and CDR2: SGHTA, FQGNSA. CDR3 amino acids: CASSPRTSIQTQYF. The CDR3 DNA follows: TGTGCCAGCAGCCCTCGGACTAGCATCCAGACCCAGTACTTC.